A single T cell receptor (beta chain) is shown here with its context. The target antigen is unknown. This sample was included in a study of cytomegalovirus exposure and HLA in healthy donors. Whole-study results and caveats: Altogether, some 170 TCR beta chains were recorded as cytomegalovirus-associated. Earlier findings revealed that most TCR beta V segments proved productive either about 87% or about 30% of the time. Reports indicated that the classifier achieved high specificity and sensitivity in diagnosing cytomegalovirus status.

PCR primers comprised 60 Vbeta and 13 Jbeta primers. Assay: immunoSEQ multiplex PCR; the TCRdb copy retains only in-frame clones and omits some. The table shows some 160,000 clones, with around 70% occurring only once. Unmatched junction bases numbered 10, after V lost 4 bases and J lost 5 bases. The CDR3 length is 15 residues. Germline values: CDR1 SGDLS, CDR2 YYNGEE. This clonotype was obtained from a man aged 35-49 years in good health and CMV-seronegative. The rearrangement uses TRBV9 and TRBJ2-7; 9 nucleotides match TRBD1. The sequenced material came from PBMCs. For the CDR3, the DNA is TGTGCCAGCAGCTCGCGACAGGGGGAAGGGAACGAGCAGTACTTC. It specifies CASSSRQGEGNEQYF.